A selection of T cell receptor beta chains follows, all from one sample in a study of T-cell memory formation after mild COVID-19. TCRdb fed the 5' RACE reads into MiXCR, producing one record per CDR3 protein. The sample consists of about 240,000 distinct CDR3 sequences, 7.5% to 10% of them appearing once. The sequencing sample was made of PBMCs or a T cell subset sorted from them (not recorded which). The receptors were sampled from a man aged 18 to 29 who had mild COVID-19 (a few samples of this study predate the infection). Cell type and time point are not known. Each CDR3 is given with its conserved first and last residue. The order of the fields is D gene, V gene, J gene, clone size, CDR3 DNA, CDR3 protein. The D gene is left open where the match is weak. Where a row states a size, it is once, few, many or the class of an expanded clone; other rows omit it.

>NA|TRBV3-1|TRBJ1-1|few
TGTGCCAGCAGCCCCTACAGGTTGAACACTGAAGCTTTCTTT
CASSPYRLNTEAFF
>NA|TRBV29-1|TRBJ1-1|few
TGCAGCGGGTGGGGCACTGAAGCTTTCTTT
CSGWGTEAFF
>NA|TRBV18|TRBJ1-1|many
TGTGCCAGCTCACTCCAAGGGCCCTTGTTCCCCACTGAAGCTTTCTTT
CASSLQGPLFPTEAFF
>NA|TRBV7-8|TRBJ2-1|few
TGTGCCAGCAGCCACCCGACTGGCCACTGGGTGCAGTTCTTC
CASSHPTGHWVQFF
>TRBD1|TRBV10-3|TRBJ1-1|few
TGTGCCATCAGTGAGCCGGGACAGGGCAAAACTGAAGCTTTCTTT
CAISEPGQGKTEAFF
>TRBD2|TRBV7-2|TRBJ2-7|few
TGTGCCAGCAGCTTAGTAGCGGGGGGTTTGAAACCCTACGAGCAGTACTTC
CASSLVAGGLKPYEQYF
>NA|TRBV4-1|TRBJ2-3|few
TGCGCCAGCAGCCAAGAAACCCACACTAGCACAGATACGCAGTATTTT
CASSQETHTSTDTQYF
>TRBD2|TRBV5-1|TRBJ2-7|NA
TGCGCCAGCAGCCTACCAGCGGGGGACGCCTACGAGCAGTACTTC
CASSLPAGDAYEQYF
>NA|TRBV5-1|TRBJ1-2|few
TGCGCCAGCAGCTTGGCACAGCGCAGCTATGGCTACACCTTC
CASSLAQRSYGYTF
>NA|TRBV4-1|TRBJ2-2|many
TGCGCCAGCAGCCAAGATTGGACCGGAGGGACCGGGGAGCTGTTTTTT
CASSQDWTGGTGELFF
>TRBD2|TRBV28|TRBJ2-3|few
TGTGCCAGCAGTTTTAGCGGGGGGGCCAGGGATACGCAGTATTTT
CASSFSGGARDTQYF
>NA|TRBV27|TRBJ2-5|few
TGTGCCAGCAGTAGTGTGGTTCCATCAATTCAAGAGACCCAGTACTTC
CASSSVVPSIQETQYF
>TRBD2|TRBV7-8|TRBJ2-7|NA
TGTGCCAGCAGCTCGCGACTCGGGGGGACCTACGAGCAGTACTTC
CASSSRLGGTYEQYF
>NA|TRBV5-5|TRBJ1-1|many
TGTGCCAGCAGCTCAATTATCATGAACACTGAAGCTTTCTTT
CASSSIIMNTEAFF
>TRBD2|TRBV20-1|TRBJ2-1|NA
TGCAGTGCTAGAGACGATACTAGCGGTCGAGACAATGAGCAGTTCTTC
CSARDDTSGRDNEQFF
>NA|TRBV4-3|TRBJ1-2|NA
TGCGCCAGCAGCCAAGACATCTCTAGATTGGAATTTTGGTATGGCTACACCTTC
CASSQDISRLEFWYGYTF
>NA|TRBV20-1|TRBJ1-2|few
TGCAGTGCTAGTCTAGGGGCGCAGGATGGCTACACCTTC
CSASLGAQDGYTF
>NA|TRBV11-2|TRBJ2-1|few
TGTGCCAGCAGCTTCGCGGGCTTAGACAACAATGAGCAGTTCTTC
CASSFAGLDNNEQFF
>NA|TRBV27|TRBJ2-5|NA
TGTGCCAGCAGTTTTTTTGCGGGGAGGTACCAAGAGACCCAGTACTTC
CASSFFAGRYQETQYF
>NA|TRBV29-1|TRBJ1-2|NA
TGCAGCGTTGGAGGACAGCTGGGGGATGGCTACACCTTC
CSVGGQLGDGYTF
>NA|TRBV4-2|TRBJ2-1|NA
TGTGCCAGCGCCCGCGAGAGGGGCAATGAGCAGTTCTTC
CASARERGNEQFF
>TRBD1|TRBV2|TRBJ2-1|NA
TGTGCCGCCAACAGGGGGGCTTACAATGAGCAGTTCTTC
CAANRGAYNEQFF
>NA|TRBV7-8|TRBJ2-1|many
TGTGCCAGCAGCTTAGCAGGCTCCTACAATGAGCAGTTCTTC
CASSLAGSYNEQFF
>NA|TRBV27|TRBJ2-3|many
TGTGCCAGCAGTAGTAACGCTGGCACAGATACGCAGTATTTT
CASSSNAGTDTQYF
>NA|TRBV6-5|TRBJ2-5|few
TGTGCCAGCAGTTACGGGTGGGGTCAAGAGACCCAGTACTTC
CASSYGWGQETQYF
>TRBD1|TRBV12-3/TRBV12-4|TRBJ1-2|NA
TGTGCCAGCAGCAGGGGGGGAGTGAGATATGGCTACACCTTC
CASSRGGVRYGYTF
>NA|TRBV12-3/TRBV12-4|TRBJ1-3|few
TGTGCCAGCAGCCCGAGAGTGAGCTCTGGAAACACCATATATTTT
CASSPRVSSGNTIYF
>NA|TRBV11-2|TRBJ2-5|few
TGTGCCAGCAGCTTAAGAGGGACAAGGTGGAAAGAGACCCAGTACTTC
CASSLRGTRWKETQYF
>NA|TRBV4-1|TRBJ2-1|few
TGCGCCAGCAGCCTAGGGGGTCTGAGTGAGCAGTTCTTC
CASSLGGLSEQFF
>TRBD1|TRBV6-5|TRBJ1-1|NA
TGTGCCAGCAGGACGGGGACAGGGAACACTGAAGCTTTCTTT
CASRTGTGNTEAFF
>TRBD2|TRBV27|TRBJ2-1|NA
TGTGCCAGCAGTTTATCATCGGGACTAGCGTTCAATGAGCAGTTCTTC
CASSLSSGLAFNEQFF
>TRBD2|TRBV29-1|TRBJ2-1|few
TGCAAGGGACTAGCGGGGAACAATGAGCAGTTCTTC
CKGLAGNNEQFF
>NA|TRBV6-5|TRBJ2-7|many
TGTGCCAGCAGGCGGGCCAGCTCCTACGAGCAGTACTTC
CASRRASSYEQYF
>TRBD1|TRBV7-2|TRBJ1-2|NA
TGTGCCAGCAGCTCCCTCTCCGGGACAGGGGTTTTCTATGGCTACACCTTC
CASSSLSGTGVFYGYTF
>TRBD2|TRBV29-1|TRBJ2-3|many
TGCAGCGTCGAGAGAGCGGGGTCCGGAGATACGCAGTATTTT
CSVERAGSGDTQYF
>NA|TRBV20-1|TRBJ2-5|NA
TGCAGTGCTAGGGTGACTAGTCATGAGACCCAGTACTTC
CSARVTSHETQYF
>NA|TRBV18|TRBJ1-1|few
TGTGCCAGCTCACCCCTGGCGGATGGGGTCACTGAAGCTTTCTTT
CASSPLADGVTEAFF
>NA|TRBV4-1|TRBJ1-5|NA
TGCGCCAGCAGCCAAGAAGGGTGGGCCCAGCCCCAGCATTTT
CASSQEGWAQPQHF
>TRBD2|TRBV6-6|TRBJ2-1|many
TGTGCCAGCAGTTCGGGGACTAGCGGATACAACCATGAGCAGTTCTTC
CASSSGTSGYNHEQFF
>NA|TRBV30|TRBJ1-1|few
TGTGCCTGGAATCGACCAGGGCGCACTGAAGCTTTCTTT
CAWNRPGRTEAFF
>TRBD2|TRBV7-2|TRBJ2-1|few
TGTGCCAGCAGCCCCTCCCCCACTAGCGGGGGGGCCTATGAGCAGTTCTTC
CASSPSPTSGGAYEQFF
>TRBD2|TRBV20-1|TRBJ2-3|few
TGCAGTGCCGACCGGGGGGGCGCGGATACGCAGTATTTT
CSADRGGADTQYF
>TRBD2|TRBV24-1|TRBJ2-1|many
TGTGCCACCAGTGATTCCAGGACACCGGGACTAGCGGGGGGATCTAATGAGCAGTTCTTC
CATSDSRTPGLAGGSNEQFF
>TRBD2|TRBV4-3|TRBJ2-1|few
TGCGCCAGCAGCCAAGATACTAGCGGACTCTACAATGAGCAGTTCTTC
CASSQDTSGLYNEQFF
>NA|TRBV20-1|TRBJ1-1|few
TGCAGTGCTAGAAGGGAGAACACTGAAGCTTTCTTT
CSARRENTEAFF
>NA|TRBV6-5|TRBJ2-1|few
TGTGCCAGCAAGGGGACTGCTATCAATGAGCAGTTCTTC
CASKGTAINEQFF
>TRBD1|TRBV5-1|TRBJ2-3|NA
TGCGCCAGCAGCTCGAACAGGGGCGGGGATACGCAGTATTTT
CASSSNRGGDTQYF
>NA|TRBV20-1|TRBJ1-1|NA
TGCAGTGCCGCACTCAGGGGAATGAAAACTGAAGCTTTCTTT
CSAALRGMKTEAFF
>NA|TRBV6-2/TRBV6-3|TRBJ2-7|few
TGTGCCAGCGCCAGCGGGCCGGCCTACGAGCAGTACTTC
CASASGPAYEQYF
>NA|TRBV7-3|TRBJ2-1|few
TGTGCCAGCAGCTCTTGGGGGGGGCAGGCTTCCCTGTTCTTC
CASSSWGGQASLFF
>TRBD1|TRBV4-2|TRBJ1-4|many
TGTGCCAGCAGCACAAATACAGGGGGCCTCAGCGTGTGGGAAAAACTGTTTTTT
CASSTNTGGLSVWEKLFF
>NA|TRBV6-2/TRBV6-3|TRBJ1-5|few
TGTGCCAGCAGCTACCCCTGGGGCAAGGGGGATAATCAGCCCCAGCATTTT
CASSYPWGKGDNQPQHF
>TRBD1|TRBV10-2|TRBJ1-5|NA
TGCGCCAGCAGTGAGGCCTCGACAGGGGGAGATCAGCCCCAGCATTTT
CASSEASTGGDQPQHF
>NA|TRBV9|TRBJ1-2|NA
TGTGCCAGCAGCCCCCATGGAGGGGCTCTCACCTTC
CASSPHGGALTF